These 2 T cell receptor beta chains were all obtained from the same sample, sequenced in a study of T cell responses to AZD1222 COVID-19 vaccine. Method: immunoSEQ multiplex PCR; TCRdb's copy keeps in-frame clones and lacks some. This sample carries 110,000 to 150,000 clones, approximately 93% of them seen once, and the ten largest clones take 4.5% to 5.5%. This material consisted of peripheral blood, taken on day 0 of AZD1222 vaccination. These receptors came from an adult in good health.

CDR3 amino acids: CASSQDLGQRNTIYF. In DNA form, the CDR3 reads TGTGCCAGCAGCCAAGATTTGGGACAAAGAAACACCATATATTTT. This chain links TRBV3-1 (or the pseudogene TRBV3-2) with TRBJ1-3, with D possibly TRBD1 on 6 matching bases. V was cut by 0 bases and J by 5 bases, with 11 bases left in between. The germline CDR1 and CDR2 sequences are LGHDT and YNNKEL (reference sequence). The CDR3 is 15 residues long.

The genes are TRBV4-1 and TRBJ1-3; D remains unclear. The ends were cut back, 1 base at V and 0 bases at J, with 7 bases in the middle. From germline, CDR1 is MGHRA and CDR2 YSYEKL. The CDR3 runs to 15 residues. CDR3 in DNA: TGCGCCAGCAGCCAAGCACAATACTCTGGAAACACCATATATTTT. This gives the protein CASSQAQYSGNTIYF.